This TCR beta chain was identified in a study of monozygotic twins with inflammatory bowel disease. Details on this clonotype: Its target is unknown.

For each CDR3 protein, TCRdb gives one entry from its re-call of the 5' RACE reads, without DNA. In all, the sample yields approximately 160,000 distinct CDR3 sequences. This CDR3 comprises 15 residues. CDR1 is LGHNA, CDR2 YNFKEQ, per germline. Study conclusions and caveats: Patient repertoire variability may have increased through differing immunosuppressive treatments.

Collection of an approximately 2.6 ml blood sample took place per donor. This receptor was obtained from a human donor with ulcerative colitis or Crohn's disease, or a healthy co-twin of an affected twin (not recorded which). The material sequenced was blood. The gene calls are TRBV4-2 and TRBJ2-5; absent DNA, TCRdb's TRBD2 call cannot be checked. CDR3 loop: CASSQDRTSGRTQYF.